This is a list of T cell receptor beta chains from one sample in a study of cytomegalovirus exposure and HLA in healthy donors. Data came from immunoSEQ multiplex PCR; TCRdb stores just in-frame clones and leaves some out. The data hold around 28,000 clones, with around 87% observed a single time. The specimen sequenced was PBMCs. These receptors were collected from a boy aged 10-17 years in good health and CMV-seronegative. The CDR3 runs from the conserved cysteine through the conserved F or W. D genes are given only for firm matches. Where a row states a size, it is once, few, many or the class of an expanded clone; other rows omit it.

j_call | d_call | clone_size | v_call | cdr3_nt | cdr3_aa
TRBJ1-5 | TRBD1 | - | TRBV19 | TGTGCCAGTAGTACGGACAGGGTCGGACAGCCCCAGCATTTT | CASSTDRVGQPQHF
TRBJ2-2 | - | - | TRBV6-4 | TGTGCCAGCAGTGACGGGCGAAACACCGGGGAGCTGTTTTTT | CASSDGRNTGELFF
TRBJ1-2 | - | - | TRBV18 | TGTGCCAGCTCACCGCAGGGAGGCGGCTACACCTTC | CASSPQGGGYTF
TRBJ2-7 | - | - | TRBV27 | TGTGCCAGCAGTTTATCTCTACTCTCCTACGAGCAGTACTTC | CASSLSLLSYEQYF
TRBJ2-7 | TRBD1 | once | TRBV19 | TGTGCCAGTAGTAGGGACAGGGGCTACGAGCAGTACTTC | CASSRDRGYEQYF
TRBJ2-1 | TRBD2 | - | TRBV7-8 | TGTGCCAGCAGCCTGGGCCTAGCGGAACACAATGAGCAGTTCTTC | CASSLGLAEHNEQFF
TRBJ2-1 | - | - | TRBV4-2 | TGTGCCAGCAGCCAAGATCCCCCGGGAGCAGTTGACAATGAGCAGTTCTTC | CASSQDPPGAVDNEQFF
TRBJ2-7 | - | - | TRBV9 | TGTGCCAGCAGCGTAGGAAGCCAGGGCGGAGTCTACGAGCAGTACTTC | CASSVGSQGGVYEQYF
TRBJ1-3 | - | - | TRBV10-1 | TGCGCCAGCAGGGACAGCTCTGGAAACACCATATATTTT | CASRDSSGNTIYF
TRBJ2-2 | - | - | TRBV6-5 | TGTGCCAGCAGTTACCACGGTAACACCGGGGAGCTGTTTTTT | CASSYHGNTGELFF
TRBJ2-7 | - | - | TRBV6-4 | TGTGCCAGCAGTGTAGAGGCAGGGGAACGAGGCGAGCAGTACTTC | CASSVEAGERGEQYF
TRBJ2-1 | - | - | TRBV19 | TGTGCCACCCTCCGAGGGGGGTTCTTC | CATLRGGFF
TRBJ2-2 | - | - | TRBV7-6 | TGTGCCAGCAGCCACCGGGGACAGAACACCGGGGAGCTGTTTTTT | CASSHRGQNTGELFF
TRBJ2-4 | TRBD1 | - | TRBV5-1 | TGCGCCAGCACCACAGGGGTTGACAAAAACATTCAGTACTTC | CASTTGVDKNIQYF
TRBJ2-1 | TRBD2 | - | TRBV27 | TGTGCCAGCAGCGGTATTAGCGGGGGGGCCTACAATGAGCAGTTCTTC | CASSGISGGAYNEQFF
TRBJ2-7 | - | - | TRBV6-5 | TGTGCCAGCAGTTACTCGATATATGGCAGGGAGGTCGAGCAGTACTTC | CASSYSIYGREVEQYF
TRBJ2-5 | - | - | TRBV2 | TGTGCCAGCAAAGGTGTCACTGGAGGGGCCCAGTACTTC | CASKGVTGGAQYF
TRBJ2-3 | - | - | TRBV11-2 | TGTGCCAGCAGCTTATTTGGCGGGGAAACAGATACGCAGTATTTT | CASSLFGGETDTQYF
TRBJ2-3 | - | - | TRBV11-3 | TGTGCCAGCAGCCTTAGCGGTTCGAGGGTAGATACGCAGTATTTT | CASSLSGSRVDTQYF
TRBJ2-7 | TRBD2 | - | TRBV11-1 | TGTGCCAGCAGCCCAACTAGCGGGGGGCACTACGAGCAGTACTTC | CASSPTSGGHYEQYF
TRBJ2-7 | TRBD1 | once | TRBV4-2 | TGTGCCAGCAGCGAGACAGGGGGAGAAGCCTACGAGCAGTACTTC | CASSETGGEAYEQYF
TRBJ2-5 | TRBD1 | - | TRBV9 | TGTGCCAGCAGCGGAAACAGGGGGCGATGGGAGACCCAGTACTTC | CASSGNRGRWETQYF
TRBJ2-3 | - | - | TRBV5-5 | TGTGCCAGCAGCCCAGGACAGTCTAGCACAGATACGCAGTATTTT | CASSPGQSSTDTQYF
TRBJ2-7 | TRBD1 | - | TRBV5-1 | TGCGCCAGCAGCCGGACAGGGGGCGAGCAGTACTTC | CASSRTGGEQYF
TRBJ2-1 | TRBD1 | - | TRBV9 | TGTGCCAGCAGCAACCGGGACAGGGATTACAATGAGCAGTTCTTC | CASSNRDRDYNEQFF
TRBJ2-1 | - | - | TRBV6-5 | TGTGCCAGCAGTCAGGTGGATGAGCAGTTCTTC | CASSQVDEQFF
TRBJ1-2 | TRBD1 | few | TRBV6-6 | TGTGCCAGCAGCGAACCGGGACAGGGAGTAGGCTACACCTTC | CASSEPGQGVGYTF
TRBJ2-7 | TRBD1 | - | TRBV9 | TGTGCCAGCAGCCCAGACTCAGGGGGCTACGAGCAGTACTTC | CASSPDSGGYEQYF
TRBJ2-5 | - | - | TRBV7-2 | TGTGCCAGCAGCTTAGAGCCTAGCCGGGGAGAGACCCAGTACTTC | CASSLEPSRGETQYF
TRBJ2-1 | - | once | TRBV10-2 | TGCGCCAGCAGCTCTAGCCCCAATGAGCAGTTCTTC | CASSSSPNEQFF
TRBJ1-1 | - | few | TRBV4-1 | TGCGCCAGCAGCCAAGAAGCGGGCCTAGGGAACACTGAAGCTTTCTTT | CASSQEAGLGNTEAFF
TRBJ2-3 | - | - | TRBV6-5 | TGTGCCAGCACCCAACGGGATACGCAGTATTTT | CASTQRDTQYF
TRBJ2-1 | TRBD1 | once | TRBV11-2 | TGTGCCAGCAGCCTATTCGGCGGCAGGGGGCGGGCTGATGAGCAGTTCTTC | CASSLFGGRGRADEQFF